This T cell receptor (beta chain) is drawn from a study of graft-versus-host responses after intestinal transplantation. Across the study: Transplantation in recipients was multivisceral, liver-intestinal, or isolated intestinal. Every recipient underwent anti-thymocyte globulin induction, then tacrolimus and steroids for approximately three years. The study, taken as a whole, reports: Patients who carried graft-donor T cell macrochimerism also had high graft-versus-host to host-versus-graft clonal ratios in their allografts. Levels of circulating GvH clones at their peak were associated with early post-transplant HvG declines.

The CDR3 is 13 amino acids. Trimming pared 5 bases from V and 11 bases from J, leaving 18 bases between. The germline V gene encodes CDR1 MNHNS and CDR2 SASEGT. Assay: immunoSEQ multiplex PCR; the TCRdb copy retains only in-frame clones and omits some. Among fewer than 45,000 clones, under 95% were seen once, and the ten largest hold less than 3%. Note on this clone: Its antigen remains unknown.

The chain recombines TRBV6-1 with TRBJ1-2; no clear D. This receptor was identified in a human patient who received an intestinal transplant, so some T cells may come from the graft donor. Sequences were derived from PBMCs, sampled approximately 320 days after intestinal transplant. The CDR3 sequence is CASSTLATGGYTF. CDR3 nucleotides: TGTGCCAGCAGTACCCTTGCTACGGGTGGATACACCTTC.